The 8 T cell receptor beta chains reported below all come from one sample, sequenced in a study of CD8 T cells in ankylosing spondylitis. The study's findings and limits: In ankylosing spondylitis blood, a motif of roughly 8 highly homologous TCR beta variants appeared characteristic.

TCRdb used MiXCR to reprocess the 5' RACE reads, holding one entry per CDR3 protein. The table has 650,000 to 800,000 distinct CDR3 sequences, roughly 20% seen once. Antigens of these TCRs are unknown. The sequencing input was blood, either unsorted or a sorted T cell fraction (not recorded which). All receptors derive from a male donor with ankylosing spondylitis.

The chain couples TRBV5-1 to TRBJ2-7; 7 positions agree with TRBD2. The ends lost 4 bases at V and 1 base at J; junction bases unmatched: 5. CDR1 and CDR2 from the germline V gene are SGHRS and YFSETQ. There are 14 residues in the CDR3. The chain's CDR3 is CASSRGGWSYEQYF. The CDR3 nucleotides read TGCGCCAGCAGCCGCGGGGGTTGGTCCTACGAGCAGTACTTC.

The chain employs TRBV28 and TRBJ2-6; possibly TRBD1 for D (6 bases). CDR1 is MDHEN, CDR2 SYDVKM, per germline. Trimming pared 7 bases from V and 3 bases from J, leaving 13 bases between. CDR3 size: 15 residues. The CDR3 loop is CASKGEGLGANVLTF. Here the CDR3 DNA reads TGTGCCAGCAAGGGGGAAGGACTTGGGGCCAACGTCCTGACTTTC.

This clonotype was counted at least ten times. The chain joins TRBV4-3 to TRBJ1-6; 9 bases agree with TRBD1. This CDR3 is 15 amino acids long. In germline, CDR1 is LGHNA, CDR2 YSLEER. V was pared by 5 bases and J by 7 bases, with 6 bases of the junction left unmatched. The CDR3, as DNA: TGCGCCAGCAGCTTCGGGGACAGGGAGAATTCACCCCTCCACTTT. Protein: CASSFGDRENSPLHF.

The V gene is TRBV7-9, the J gene TRBJ1-2; a weak D match, TRBD1 (6 bases). The CDR3 has 13 residues. Germline CDR1 and CDR2: SEHNR and FQNEAQ (reference sequence). V was trimmed by 5 bases and J by 8 bases, leaving 15 bases between them. The CDR3 protein is CASSHIRDTGYTF. CDR3 coding DNA: TGTGCCAGCAGCCACATCCGGGACACCGGCTACACCTTC.

The chain recombines TRBV7-3 with TRBJ2-7; 12 bases fit TRBD2. The CDR3 runs 21 residues. V lost 6 bases to trimming and J lost 2 bases; unmatched junction nucleotides: 23. The germline gives CDR1 SGHTA, CDR2 FQGTGA. The CDR3 loop is CASRVRLAGVQPLRSTYEQYF. The CDR3 DNA is TGTGCCAGCAGAGTTAGACTAGCGGGAGTGCAGCCTCTCCGCTCCACCTACGAGCAGTACTTC.

In its sample, this clonotype was seen a few times. The chain carries TRBV2 and TRBJ1-4; weak D call: TRBD1 (6 bases). The CDR3 spans 15 residues. V gave up 1 base and J gave up 5 bases, with 11 bases separating them. Germline lookup yields CDR1 SNHLY and CDR2 FYNNEI. The CDR3 DNA reads TGTGCCAGCAGTGAAGGGGGGCGCCCGAATGAAAAACTGTTTTTT. Translated, it gives CASSEGGRPNEKLFF.

The chain has TRBV5-6 and TRBJ1-2; tentative D call: TRBD1 (6 bases). CDR1 and CDR2 from the germline V gene are SGHDT and YYEEEE. The CDR3 sequence is 18 residues long. V lost 0 bases, J lost 1 base, and 19 bases lay in between. CDR3 loop: CASSLAYDRRNDNYGYTF. CDR3 in DNA: TGTGCCAGCAGCTTGGCCTATGACAGGCGAAACGATAACTATGGCTACACCTTC.

The V call is TRBV27, the J call TRBJ2-7; TRBD1 matches 10 bases. V lost 2 bases to trimming and J lost 4 bases; unmatched junction nucleotides: 5. Per the germline V gene, CDR1 is MNHEY and CDR2 is SMNVEV (reference sequence). The CDR3 runs to 15 residues. CDR3 amino acids: CASSLGQGVLYEQYF. CDR3 bases: TGTGCCAGCAGTTTAGGACAGGGGGTATTGTACGAGCAGTACTTC.